This T cell receptor (beta chain) stems from a study of cytomegalovirus exposure and HLA in healthy donors. There are 19 residues in the CDR3. It was with 60 Vbeta and 13 Jbeta primers that the PCR ran. The data were produced by immunoSEQ multiplex PCR, yet TCRdb's version contains in-frame clones alone and is incomplete. The profile shows roughly 150,000 clones, about 85% of them singletons. This clone has just a few counts. The rearrangement joins TRBV21-1 to TRBJ2-5; the D call of TRBD2 is as the table states it, not checked on the DNA. TRBV21-1 is marked as a pseudogene. Sequenced input: PBMCs. The sequence derives from a man younger than 45 in good health and CMV-seropositive. DNA of the CDR3: TGTGCCAGCAGCAAAGGTCCTAGCAGGATAAAGAACCTCTTGGAGACCCAGTACTTC. Encoded protein: CASSKGPSRIKNLLETQYF.